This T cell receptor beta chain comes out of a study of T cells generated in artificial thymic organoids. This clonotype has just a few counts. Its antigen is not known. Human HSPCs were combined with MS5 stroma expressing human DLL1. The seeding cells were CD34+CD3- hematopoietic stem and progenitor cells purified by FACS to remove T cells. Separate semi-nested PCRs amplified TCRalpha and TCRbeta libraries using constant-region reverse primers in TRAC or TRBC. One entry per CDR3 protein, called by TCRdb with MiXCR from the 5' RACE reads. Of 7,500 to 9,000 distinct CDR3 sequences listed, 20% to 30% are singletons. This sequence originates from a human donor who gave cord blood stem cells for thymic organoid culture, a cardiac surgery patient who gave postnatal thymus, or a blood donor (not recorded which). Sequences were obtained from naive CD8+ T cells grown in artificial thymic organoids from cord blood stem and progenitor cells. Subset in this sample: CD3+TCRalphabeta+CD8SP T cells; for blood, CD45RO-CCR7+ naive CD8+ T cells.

CDR3 coding DNA: TGTGCCAGCAGCCTCTATTGGTGGACCTTC. Translated: CASSLYWWTF. This chain uses TRBV7-9 with TRBJ1-2; D remains unclear. CDR3 size: 10 residues. CDR1 is SEHNR and CDR2 is FQNEAQ in the germline V gene (reference sequence). Trimming stripped 5 bases from V and 14 bases from J, with 12 bases between.